What follows is one TCR beta chain and its context. Generated by immunoSEQ multiplex PCR, the TCRdb table keeps only in-frame clones and is missing some. The sample lists about 200,000 clones; roughly 92% were seen once. This sample was included in a study of T cell responses to AZD1222 COVID-19 vaccine. Looked up from germline, CDR1 is SGDLS and CDR2 is YYNGEE. After removal of 3 bases from V and 5 bases from J, the junction contained 6 bases not matched to a gene. This CDR3 region has 14 residues. The chain recombines TRBV9 with TRBJ2-5; 8 bases align to TRBD1. Source: peripheral blood, taken on day 0 of AZD1222 vaccination. The origin of this receptor is an adult in good health. The CDR3 protein is CASSGRQGWETQYF. The DNA for the CDR3 is TGTGCCAGCAGCGGGCGACAGGGGTGGGAGACCCAGTACTTC.